This T cell receptor (beta chain) stems from a study of T cell responses to AZD1222 COVID-19 vaccine. Broader study findings: Donors, mostly white British, included more females; clonal diversity was possibly underestimated.

Trimming pared 5 bases from V and 4 bases from J, leaving 19 bases between. The CDR3 is 16 residues long. Germline CDR1 reads KGHDR; CDR2 reads SFDVKD. For this clone: What it binds is unknown.

Generated by immunoSEQ multiplex PCR, the TCRdb table keeps only in-frame clones and is missing some. This table holds roughly 180,000 clones, 80% to 95% found once. The input for sequencing was peripheral blood, taken 28 days after the second AZD1222 dose. This TCR derives from an adult who received the AZD1222 COVID-19 vaccine. The V gene is TRBV24-1, the J gene TRBJ1-1; possibly TRBD1 for D (6 bases). The CDR3 nucleotides read TGTGCCACCAGTGTTATGGGGGGGCGCACGGCCACTGAAGCTTTCTTT. It encodes CATSVMGGRTATEAFF.